The present entry profiles one TCR beta chain with its context. The antigen is undetermined. This sample was taken from a study of glioma-infiltrating T cells after dendritic cell vaccination. Whole-study findings and limits: Longer survival after dendritic cell vaccination followed higher pretreatment TIL content.

Only in-frame clones appear in the TCRdb table, and some are missing; sequencing was by immunoSEQ multiplex PCR. The sample holds some 70,000 clones; roughly 79% are singletons and the top ten take around 8%. Germline CDR1 and CDR2: MNHNS and SASEGT. Trimming removed 9 bases from V and 4 bases from J; junction bases left unmatched: 4. CDR3 length: 12 residues. All glioblastoma patients lacked an isocitrate dehydrogenase mutation. The sequencing here drew on blood, taken before dendritic cell vaccination. This clonotype was sampled from a human donor with glioblastoma. The chain uses TRBV6-1 and TRBJ2-7; 9 nucleotides align to TRBD2. CDR3 in amino acids: CASLAGFYEQYF. The CDR3 DNA sequence: TGTGCCAGTCTAGCGGGGTTTTACGAGCAGTACTTC.